This record looks at one T cell receptor (beta chain) sequence and its context. This sample was included in a study of blood T cell repertoires in COVID-19. Study-wide context: Donors in the United States, Italy and Spain gave samples during acute or convalescent COVID-19. In each case, the material was cDNA or gDNA derived from T cells, B-cell-depleted T cells, or PBMCs.

As processed by the authors: Estimation of nucleated cell counts was performed using reference gene primer amplification. Method: immunoSEQ multiplex PCR; TCRdb's copy keeps in-frame clones and lacks some. The V and J calls and clone size were taken over from that table, and D and trimming were inferred from the DNA. Of about 49,000 clones in the sample, approximately 86% were seen once. The CDR3 totals 15 residues. Germline CDR1 reads MGHRA; CDR2 reads YSYEKL. The V gene lost 1 base and the J gene lost 4 bases, with 10 bases spanning the gap. The material sequenced was peripheral blood. The chain carries TRBV4-1 and TRBJ2-2; the D gene is possibly TRBD1 (5 bases). The TCR sequence derives from a human donor in a cohort sampled during active COVID-19. The CDR3 DNA reads TGCGCCAGCAGCCAAGTGGGGCAGTCCACCGGGGAGCTGTTTTTT. Protein product: CASSQVGQSTGELFF.